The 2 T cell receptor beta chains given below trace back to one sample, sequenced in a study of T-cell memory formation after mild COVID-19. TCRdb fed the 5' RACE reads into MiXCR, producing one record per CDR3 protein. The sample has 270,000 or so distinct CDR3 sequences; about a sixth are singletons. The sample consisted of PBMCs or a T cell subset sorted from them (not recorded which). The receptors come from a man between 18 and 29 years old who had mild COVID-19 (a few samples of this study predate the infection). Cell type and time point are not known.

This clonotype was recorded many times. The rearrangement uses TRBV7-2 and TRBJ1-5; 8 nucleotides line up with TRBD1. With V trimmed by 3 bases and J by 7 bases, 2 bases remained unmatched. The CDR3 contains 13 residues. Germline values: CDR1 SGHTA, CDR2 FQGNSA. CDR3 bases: TGTGCCAGCAGCTTGACAGGGGAACAGCCCCAGCATTTT. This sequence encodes CASSLTGEQPQHF.

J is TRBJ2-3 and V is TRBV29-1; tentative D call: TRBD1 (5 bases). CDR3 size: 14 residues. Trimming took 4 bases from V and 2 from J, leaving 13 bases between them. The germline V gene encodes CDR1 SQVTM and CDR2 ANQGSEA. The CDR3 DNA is TGCAGCGTTGGCGGCAGGGCGGTCACAGATACGCAGTATTTT. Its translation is CSVGGRAVTDTQYF.